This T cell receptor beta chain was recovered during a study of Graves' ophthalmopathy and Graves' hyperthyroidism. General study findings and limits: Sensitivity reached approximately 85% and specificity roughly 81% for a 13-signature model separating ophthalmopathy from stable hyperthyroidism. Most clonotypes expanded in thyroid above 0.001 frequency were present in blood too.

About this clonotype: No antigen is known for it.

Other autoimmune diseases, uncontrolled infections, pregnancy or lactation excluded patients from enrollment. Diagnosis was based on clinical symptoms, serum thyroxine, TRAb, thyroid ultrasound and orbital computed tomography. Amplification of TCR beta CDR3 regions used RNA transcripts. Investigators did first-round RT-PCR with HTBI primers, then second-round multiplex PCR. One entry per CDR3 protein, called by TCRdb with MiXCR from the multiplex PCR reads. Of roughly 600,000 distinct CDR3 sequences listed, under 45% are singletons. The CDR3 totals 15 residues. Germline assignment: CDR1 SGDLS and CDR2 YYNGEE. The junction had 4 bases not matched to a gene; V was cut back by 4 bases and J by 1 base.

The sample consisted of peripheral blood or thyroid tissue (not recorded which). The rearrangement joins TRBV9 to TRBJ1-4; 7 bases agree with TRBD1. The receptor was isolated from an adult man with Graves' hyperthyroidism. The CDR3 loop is CASSKGGQTNEKLFF. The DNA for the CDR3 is TGTGCCAGCAGCAAAGGGGGCCAAACTAATGAAAAACTGTTTTTT.